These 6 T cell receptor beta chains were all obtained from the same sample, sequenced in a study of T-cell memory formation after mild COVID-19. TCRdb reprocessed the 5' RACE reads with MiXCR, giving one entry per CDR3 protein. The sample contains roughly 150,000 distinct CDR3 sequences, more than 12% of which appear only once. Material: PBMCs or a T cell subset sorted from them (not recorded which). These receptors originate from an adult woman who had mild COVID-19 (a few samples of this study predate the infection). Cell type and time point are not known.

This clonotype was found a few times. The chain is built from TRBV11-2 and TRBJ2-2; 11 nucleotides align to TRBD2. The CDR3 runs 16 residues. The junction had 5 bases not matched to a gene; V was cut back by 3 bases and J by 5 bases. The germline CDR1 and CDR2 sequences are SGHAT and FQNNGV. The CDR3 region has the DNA TGTGCCAGCAGCTTCACTAGCGGGAGACCTACCGGGGAGCTGTTTTTT. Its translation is CASSFTSGRPTGELFF.

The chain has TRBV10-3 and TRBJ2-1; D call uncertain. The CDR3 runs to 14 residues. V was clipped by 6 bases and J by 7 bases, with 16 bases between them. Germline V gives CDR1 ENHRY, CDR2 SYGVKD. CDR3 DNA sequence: TGTGCCATCAGGGAGCAAGGTTCTTCGAATGAGCAGTTCTTC. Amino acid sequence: CAIREQGSSNEQFF.

The CDR3 here is CASSVVGTGNTEAFF. In nucleotides, the CDR3 is TGTGCCAGCAGCGTAGTAGGGACGGGCAACACTGAAGCTTTCTTT. The chain carries TRBV9 and TRBJ1-1; D perhaps matches TRBD1 (5 bases). This CDR3 spans 15 amino acids. The V end was cut by 0 bases, the J end by 2 bases, with 11 bases between. Germline V CDR1 and CDR2: SGDLS, YYNGEE.

The CDR3 bases are TGTGCCAGCAGCGGCTATAGGGGCTCGGACTATGGCTACACCTTC. Amino acid sequence: CASSGYRGSDYGYTF. The genes are TRBV7-9 and TRBJ1-2; D might be TRBD1 (5 bases). V lost 5 bases and J 3 bases, leaving 16 bases between the germline ends. This CDR3 contains 15 residues. In germline, CDR1 is SEHNR, CDR2 FQNEAQ (reference sequence).

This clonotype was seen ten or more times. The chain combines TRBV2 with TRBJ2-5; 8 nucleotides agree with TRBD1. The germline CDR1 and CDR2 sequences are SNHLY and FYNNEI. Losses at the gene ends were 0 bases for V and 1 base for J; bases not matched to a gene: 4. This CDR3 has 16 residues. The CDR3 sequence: CASSEATGVPQETQYF. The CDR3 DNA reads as TGTGCCAGCAGTGAAGCGACAGGGGTCCCCCAAGAGACCCAGTACTTC.

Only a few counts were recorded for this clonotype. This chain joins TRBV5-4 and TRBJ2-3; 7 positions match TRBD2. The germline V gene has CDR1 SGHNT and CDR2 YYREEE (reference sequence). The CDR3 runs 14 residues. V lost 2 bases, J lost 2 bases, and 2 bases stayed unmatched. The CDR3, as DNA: TGTGCCAGCAGCTTCGGGACTAACACAGATACGCAGTATTTT. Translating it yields CASSFGTNTDTQYF.